This T cell receptor (beta chain) was sequenced during a study of metastatic and nonmetastatic thyroid tumors. Study background: Samples came from malignant and benign thyroid patients, and repertoires were compared across blood and tumor or nodule tissue.

CDR3 length: 21 amino acids. Germline CDR1 and CDR2: PRHDT and FYEKMQ (reference sequence). Trimming removed 2 bases from V and 2 bases from J; junction bases left unmatched: 24. Comment on this clone: Its antigen remains unidentified. This may arise from a read error, as a much more abundant clone is one base away.

In the original processing: Built for papillary thyroid cancer, a distant-metastasis classifier drew on CDR3 differences across clinicopathological groups. MiXCR was used by TCRdb to re-call the PCR reads. TCRdb, not the original authors, processed these V and J calls. In the table there are 30,000 to 35,000 clones, around a sixth of which are singletons. Study-wide findings and caveats: Versus benign nodules, malignant thyroid tumors reportedly had significantly higher TCR beta diversity, in blood and tumor.

Every patient was untreated before thyroid surgery. The sequence was obtained from a female donor with papillary thyroid cancer or a benign thyroid nodule (not recorded which). Some clones in this sample may be carry-over from other donors' samples. The V call is TRBV13, the J call TRBJ2-7, with 7 nucleotides matching TRBD2. The sequenced sample was blood. Here the CDR3 DNA reads TGTGCCAGCAGCTTAAGATATAGTATTCTAGCGGTCCACCAATTAACCTACGAGCAGTACTTC. As protein: CASSLRYSILAVHQLTYEQYF.